This T cell receptor (beta chain) was captured in a study of blood T cells in healthy people across ages. Primed by a sample-barcoded 5' primer and a J-beta primer mix, a second PCR proceeded for about 6 to 12 cycles. Via MiXCR, TCRdb re-called the 5' RACE reads, giving one row per CDR3 protein. The profile shows approximately 900,000 distinct CDR3 sequences, 25% to 35% of them singletons. The CDR3 totals 12 residues. The V gene's germline CDR1 is SGHDN and CDR2 FVKESK. The trim removed 6 bases at V and 13 bases at J, leaving 8 bases unmatched. The same sample was also studied in work on T cells of mothers and their children.

Sequenced sample: blood. The chain joins TRBV14 to TRBJ1-4, with TRBD1 matching 7 bases. The TCR comes from a woman between 40 and 50 years old in good health. The CDR3 nucleotides are TGTGCCAGCAGTCGGACAGGAGGAAGACTGTTTTTT. Protein: CASSRTGGRLFF.